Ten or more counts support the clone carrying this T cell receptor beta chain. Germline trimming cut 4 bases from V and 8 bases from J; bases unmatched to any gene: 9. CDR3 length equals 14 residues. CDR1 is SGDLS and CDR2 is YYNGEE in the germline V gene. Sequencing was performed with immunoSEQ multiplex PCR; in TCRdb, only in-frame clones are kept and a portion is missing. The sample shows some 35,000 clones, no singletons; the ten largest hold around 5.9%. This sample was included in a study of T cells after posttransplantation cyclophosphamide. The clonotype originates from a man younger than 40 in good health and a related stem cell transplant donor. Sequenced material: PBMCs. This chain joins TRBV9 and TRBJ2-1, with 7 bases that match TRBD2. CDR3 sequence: CASSPWGGPDEQFF. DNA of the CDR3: TGTGCCAGCAGCCCCTGGGGGGGTCCCGATGAGCAGTTCTTC.